The 22 T cell receptor beta chains presented below share a single source sample, sequenced in a study of CD8+ T cells in alopecia areata. Treatment given: oral pan-JAK inhibitor, 5-10 mg twice daily. Extracted from the samples, RNA was reverse transcribed into cDNA to serve as the sequencing template. Measured with immunoSEQ multiplex PCR; TCRdb has only the in-frame clones, and not every one. Of approximately 65,000 clones detected, around 45% appear once; the ten largest clones hold just over 20%. Sequenced material: CD8+ T cells sorted from blood, taken at roughly week 38, from a patient treated with tofacitinib. The receptors were sampled from a human donor with alopecia areata.

The chain carries TRBV19 and TRBJ2-7; D unclear. Trimming left V 2 bases short and J 7 bases short, with 15 bases between. This CDR3 has 14 amino acids. Germline V gene lookup returns CDR1 LNHDA and CDR2 SQIVND (reference sequence). CDR3 coding DNA: TGTGCCAGTAGTATACCCGGAAGAACCTGGGAGCAGTACTTC. Translation: CASSIPGRTWEQYF.

The V gene is TRBV4-1, the J gene TRBJ2-5; D gene unclear. The CDR3 loop spans 15 amino acids. V lost 0 bases and J 5 bases, leaving 13 bases between the germline ends. CDR1 and CDR2 (germline): MGHRA, YSYEKL. This CDR3 is CASSQEVSNGETQYF. CDR3 DNA: TGCGCCAGCAGCCAAGAAGTGTCGAATGGGGAGACCCAGTACTTC.

The J gene is TRBJ2-7, the V gene TRBV11-1; TRBD2 matches at 10 bases. The CDR3 is made up of 16 amino acids. V lost 0 bases, J lost 3 bases, and 5 bases stayed unmatched. The germline V gene encodes CDR1 SGHAT and CDR2 FQDESV (reference sequence). The CDR3 sequence: CASSLARGTSVYEQYF. CDR3 nucleotide sequence: TGTGCCAGCAGCTTAGCGCGTGGGACTAGCGTCTACGAGCAGTACTTC.

This clone showed up just a few times. V usage is TRBV7-2 and J usage is TRBJ2-3, with D perhaps TRBD1 (5 bases). Between the trimmed V and J ends, which lost 1 base and 2 bases, there was a span of 13 bases. Germline CDR1 reads SGHTA; CDR2 reads FQGNSA. This CDR3 has 16 amino acids. The CDR3 DNA follows: TGTGCCAGCAGCTTAGGAGGATGGACAATCACAGATACGCAGTATTTT. Translated: CASSLGGWTITDTQYF.

The rearrangement links TRBV7-9 to TRBJ2-2; 8 nucleotides align to TRBD1. V shed 4 bases and J 5 bases; nucleotides not matched to a gene: 12. The CDR3 contains 17 residues. Germline V gene data show CDR1 as SEHNR and CDR2 as FQNEAQ (reference sequence). CDR3 in DNA: TGTGCCAGCAGCTCCGACAGGGGTCTTACGGGGACCGGGGAGCTGTTTTTT. This encodes CASSSDRGLTGTGELFF.

CDR3 DNA: TGCGCCAGCAGCCAAGGCTTGACAGGGGGCGAAGCCAAAAACATTCAGTACTTC. Protein: CASSQGLTGGEAKNIQYF. This chain uses TRBV4-3 with TRBJ2-4; 10 bases are a match to TRBD1. Losses at the gene ends were 1 base for V and 0 bases for J; bases not matched to a gene: 6. Looked up from germline, CDR1 is LGHNA and CDR2 is YSLEER. The CDR3 sequence is 18 residues long.

The chain combines TRBV30 with TRBJ1-2; D call uncertain. The V end lost 5 bases, the J end lost 3 bases, and 13 bases lay between the germline ends. CDR1 and CDR2 from the germline V gene are GTSNPN and SVGIG (reference sequence). CDR3 length: 13 amino acids. Written as DNA, the CDR3 is TGTGCCTGGCGCGGGGAGGCAGACTATGGCTACACCTTC. Its protein is CAWRGEADYGYTF.

In this sample, this clone turned up a few times. The chain uses TRBV29-1 and TRBJ2-1; 8 positions agree with TRBD1. Germline CDR1 SQVTM, CDR2 ANQGSEA. The V and J ends lost 4 bases and 4 bases, in that order; junction bases with no gene match: 3. This CDR3 spans 13 amino acids. Here the CDR3 reads CSVVGQGYNEQFF. The CDR3 DNA follows: TGCAGCGTTGTTGGACAGGGATACAATGAGCAGTTCTTC.

V gene TRBV10-2 combines with J gene TRBJ2-7; D gene unclear. The CDR3 has 12 amino acids. The V end lost 3 bases, the J end lost 4 bases, and 7 bases lay between the germline ends. Germline loops: CDR1 WSHSY, CDR2 SAAADI. This chain's CDR3 is CASSEWGYEQYF. The CDR3, as DNA: TGCGCCAGCAGTGAATGGGGTTACGAGCAGTACTTC.

In nucleotides, the CDR3 is TGTGCCAGCTCACGGACAGGGTTGGATCAGCCCCAGCATTTT. It translates to CASSRTGLDQPQHF. The J gene is TRBJ1-5, the V gene TRBV18; 8 bases match TRBD1. After removal of 4 bases from V and 5 bases from J, the junction contained 4 bases not matched to a gene. CDR1 is KGHSH and CDR2 is LQKENI in the germline V gene. CDR3 length: 14 residues.

This clone was observed a handful of times. V is TRBV9 and J is TRBJ2-7; the D gene is possibly TRBD2 (6 bases). With 4 bases removed from V and 6 bases from J, the gap between germline ends came to 11 bases. Looked up from germline, CDR1 is SGDLS and CDR2 is YYNGEE. This CDR3 region has 12 residues. The CDR3, as DNA: TGTGCCAGCAGCAGCCCCGGGGGCGAGCAGTACTTC. It encodes CASSSPGGEQYF.

This clone was seen a handful of times. The rearrangement uses TRBV4-1 and TRBJ2-1; D is possibly TRBD1 or TRBD2 (5 bases each). CDR1 MGHRA and CDR2 YSYEKL come from the germline V gene. The CDR3 covers 15 residues. The ends were cut back, 6 bases at V and 8 bases at J, with 20 bases in the middle. The CDR3 DNA is TGCGCCAGCAGTCTCGGGACGGCGGACGGTTATGAGCAGTTCTTC. Its protein product is CASSLGTADGYEQFF.

This clone was detected a few times. The chain couples TRBV30 to TRBJ2-5; D perhaps matches TRBD2 (5 bases). Looked up from germline, CDR1 is GTSNPN and CDR2 is SVGIG (reference sequence). Trimming shortened V by 7 bases and J by 5 bases, and 20 bases separated the two germline ends. The CDR3 sequence is 14 residues long. CDR3 sequence: CASLGARRGETQYF. In DNA form, the CDR3 reads TGTGCCTCCCTTGGAGCGCGAAGAGGGGAGACCCAGTACTTC.

The V call is TRBV30, the J call TRBJ2-3; a possible D gene is TRBD2 (5 bases). V shed 1 base and J shed 2 bases, with 7 bases lying between them. Germline V gene data show CDR1 as GTSNPN and CDR2 as SVGIG (reference sequence). The CDR3 sequence is 13 residues long. The chain's CDR3 is CAWSEDSTDTQYF. The CDR3 DNA sequence: TGTGCCTGGAGTGAGGACTCCACAGATACGCAGTATTTT.

V gene TRBV29-1 combines with J gene TRBJ1-1, with D unclear. CDR1 is SQVTM, CDR2 ANQGSEA, per germline. V was trimmed by 3 bases and J by 1 base, leaving 6 bases between them. The CDR3 runs 12 residues. CDR3 region: CSVESANTEAFF. CDR3 bases: TGCAGCGTTGAGTCGGCGAACACTGAAGCTTTCTTT.

The chain joins TRBV11-2 to TRBJ2-7; 9 bases fit TRBD1. The J segment lost 4 bases and the V segment lost 4 bases, leaving 2 bases of the junction unmatched. Germline CDR1 and CDR2: SGHAT and FQNNGV. The CDR3 covers 13 residues. The CDR3, as DNA: TGTGCCAGCAGCTGGGACAGGGCTTACGAGCAGTACTTC. Translated, it gives CASSWDRAYEQYF.

This rearrangement joins TRBV29-1 to TRBJ2-5, with 7 bases fitting TRBD1. The V and J ends lost 7 bases and 2 bases, in that order; junction bases with no gene match: 7. CDR1 is SQVTM, CDR2 ANQGSEA, per germline. CDR3 length: 13 residues. In DNA form, the CDR3 reads TGCAGCGCAGAACAGGGGTTGCAAGAGACCCAGTACTTC. It encodes CSAEQGLQETQYF. Looking up the rest from reference TRBV29-1 and TRBJ2-5 gives the full variable domain: SAVISQKPSRDICQRGTSLTIQCQVDSQVTMMFWYRQQPGQSLTLIATANQGSEATYESGFVIDKFPISRPNLTFSTLTVSNMSPEDSSIYLCSAEQGLQETQYFGPGTRLLVL.

The chain combines TRBV13 with TRBJ2-1; the D is unclear. The CDR3 contains 12 residues. Germline values: CDR1 PRHDT, CDR2 FYEKMQ (reference sequence). V was shortened by 5 bases and J by 6 bases, with 8 bases between the two germline ends. The CDR3 reads CASSPGRNEQFF. The CDR3 DNA is TGTGCCAGCAGCCCCGGCCGCAATGAGCAGTTCTTC.

J is TRBJ2-2 and V is TRBV6-5; 10 bases are a match to TRBD1. Germline V gives CDR1 MNHEY, CDR2 SVGAGI. The CDR3 spans 16 residues. V shed 3 bases and J 4 bases; nucleotides not matched to a gene: 5. Here the CDR3 DNA reads TGTGCCAGCAGTTATCAGACAGGGGGCCGCACCGGGGAGCTGTTTTTT. Amino acids: CASSYQTGGRTGELFF.

The genes are TRBV23-1 and TRBJ2-7, with D possibly being TRBD2 (5 bases). TRBV23-1 belongs to the ORF category, with a function that is uncertain. The CDR3 sequence is 16 residues long. V was pared by 0 bases and J by 2 bases, with 14 bases between. In DNA form, the CDR3 reads TGCGCCAGCAGTCAATCATCGCCCTGGCGGGCCTACGAGCAGTACTTC. This translates into CASSQSSPWRAYEQYF.

The chain recombines TRBV5-5 with TRBJ2-7; D gene unclear. V lost 1 base and J 1 base, leaving 12 bases between the germline ends. The CDR3 runs to 15 residues. CDR1 is SGHKS, CDR2 YYEKEE, per germline (reference sequence). CDR3: CASSLYYGTSYEQYF. The CDR3 coding sequence is TGTGCCAGCAGCTTGTATTACGGCACTTCCTACGAGCAGTACTTC.

Written as DNA, the CDR3 is TGCGCCAGCAGCTTCAGGGGGCCGTCATCCGAGCAGTACTTC. It codes for CASSFRGPSSEQYF. The chain recombines TRBV5-1 with TRBJ2-7; 8 positions agree with TRBD1. Germline values: CDR1 SGHRS, CDR2 YFSETQ. The CDR3 is 14 residues long. V lost 2 bases to trimming and J lost 6 bases; unmatched junction nucleotides: 7.